One and the same sample provided the 20 T cell receptor beta chains below, sequenced in a study of T cell clusters in autoimmune cytopenias. TRB was amplified from approximately 250 ng of peripheral blood genomic DNA per sample. TRB was amplified by touch-down multiplex PCR, primer pools A and B combined. Each CDR3 protein gets one entry in TCRdb, which reprocessed the multiplex PCR reads and gives no DNA. The table for this sample gives about 4,800 distinct CDR3 sequences. The sequenced material came from peripheral blood. The receptors were gathered from a human donor with an autoimmune cytopenia or autoimmune hepatitis (not recorded which).

V usage is TRBV27 and J usage is TRBJ2-2; TCRdb proposes TRBD1, but this gene call is untestable without DNA. The length of the CDR3 is 18 residues. Germline CDR1 is MNHEY and CDR2 is SMNVEV (reference sequence). The CDR3 is CASSLSPEGAGNTGELFF.

The gene calls are TRBV6-5 and TRBJ1-6; TCRdb proposes TRBD1, but this gene call is untestable without DNA. Germline V lookup: CDR1 MNHEY, CDR2 SVGAGI. The CDR3 spans 17 residues. The CDR3 reads CASSTTGGASYNSPLHF.

By frequency, this clonotype is large (0.1 to 1%). CDR3 loop: CSVERTDTQYF. The V gene is TRBV29-1, the J gene TRBJ2-3. The CDR3 consists of 11 residues. CDR1 is SQVTM and CDR2 is ANQGSEA in the germline V gene.

V usage is TRBV5-4 and J usage is TRBJ2-1; the D gene TCRdb calls, TRBD2, cannot be checked with no DNA. From germline, CDR1 is SGHNT and CDR2 YYREEE (reference sequence). This CDR3 has 15 residues. The CDR3 loop is CASSSTNTLYNEQFF.

This rearrangement joins TRBV5-5 to TRBJ2-1; no DNA is available, so the TRBD2 call from TCRdb remains unchecked. CDR1 and CDR2 from the germline V gene are SGHKS and YYEKEE (reference sequence). The length of the CDR3 is 17 residues. CDR3 sequence reads: CASSLGTSGGGNNEQFF.

J is TRBJ2-7 and V is TRBV12-3 or TRBV12-4; the TCRdb call, TRBD2, lacks DNA for checking. The CDR3 covers 13 residues. The chain's CDR3 is CASSLGREYEQYF.

This clonotype ranks as medium-sized in terms of frequency. The genes are TRBV18 and TRBJ2-2; TCRdb's D call, TRBD1, is unchecked because there is no DNA. This CDR3 contains 16 residues. CDR1 KGHSH and CDR2 LQKENI come from the germline V gene. The CDR3 loop reads CASSPQQASNTGELFF.

The rearrangement joins TRBV6-5 to TRBJ1-1; checking the TCRdb D call of TRBD1 is not possible without DNA. The V gene's germline CDR1 is MNHEY and CDR2 SVGAGI. The length of the CDR3 is 15 residues. The CDR3 loop reads CASSYSGQVGTEAFF.

This clonotype ranks as medium-sized (0.01 to 0.1%) in terms of frequency. The chain is built from TRBV27 and TRBJ1-4; as DNA is missing, the TRBD1 call by TCRdb cannot be tested. From germline, CDR1 is MNHEY and CDR2 SMNVEV (reference sequence). There are 17 residues in the CDR3. The CDR3 here is CASSLDGSGGSYEKLFF.

The V call is TRBV6-5, the J call TRBJ1-2. Germline V lookup: CDR1 MNHEY, CDR2 SVGAGI. This CDR3 is built from 16 residues. The CDR3 sequence: CASSYSTAGSYYGYTF.

This clonotype is deemed medium-sized by its frequency. The rearrangement joins TRBV19 to TRBJ2-4; TCRdb's D gene call, TRBD1, goes unchecked for lack of DNA. The germline gives CDR1 LNHDA, CDR2 SQIVND (reference sequence). This CDR3 has 15 residues. CDR3 loop: CASSIGPGAQNIQYF.

This clonotype is identified as medium-sized from frequency. V and J are TRBV19 and TRBJ2-2; no DNA is available, so the TRBD1 call from TCRdb remains unchecked. Looked up from germline, CDR1 is LNHDA and CDR2 is SQIVND (reference sequence). This CDR3 comprises 15 residues. This chain's CDR3 is CASSIAGQLTGELFF.

This clonotype is called medium-sized (0.01 to 0.1%) based on its frequency. The genes are TRBV5-5 and TRBJ2-5; the TRBD2 assignment by TCRdb is unverifiable without DNA. The CDR3 spans 15 residues. Germline V gives CDR1 SGHKS, CDR2 YYEKEE (reference sequence). Here the CDR3 reads CASSRLAGEEETQYF.

By frequency, this clonotype registers medium-sized (0.01 to 0.1%). The chain links TRBV6-2 or TRBV6-3 to TRBJ2-7; TCRdb's D call, TRBD1, is unchecked because there is no DNA. The germline V gene has CDR1 MNHEY and CDR2 SVGEGT. The CDR3 has 14 residues. The CDR3 loop is CASSPWTGAYEQYF.

This clonotype is identified as medium-sized from frequency. The chain recombines TRBV5-5 with TRBJ2-7; the D gene TCRdb calls, TRBD1, cannot be checked with no DNA. CDR3 length: 14 residues. The V gene's germline CDR1 is SGHKS and CDR2 YYEKEE (reference sequence). CDR3: CASSLGTGPYEQYF.

This clonotype is medium-sized (0.01 to 0.1%) by frequency. The chain carries TRBV5-4 and TRBJ2-3. This CDR3 spans 16 amino acids. CDR1 and CDR2 (germline): SGHNT, YYREEE (reference sequence). CDR3 in amino acids: CAIQTGFPSGADTQYF.

The genes are TRBV15 and TRBJ2-3; TCRdb proposes TRBD2, but this gene call is untestable without DNA. The CDR3 contains 16 residues. Germline V lookup: CDR1 LNHNV, CDR2 YYDKDF (reference sequence). CDR3 sequence: CATSRALAGLTDTQYF.

The chain has TRBV5-4 and TRBJ2-1; as DNA is missing, the TRBD1 call by TCRdb cannot be tested. Germline CDR1 reads SGHNT; CDR2 reads YYREEE (reference sequence). There are 17 residues in the CDR3. The CDR3 reads CASSPGFSGRAYNEQFF.

The J gene is TRBJ1-5, the V gene TRBV15; TCRdb selects TRBD1, and the lack of DNA leaves this call unchecked. This CDR3 comprises 14 residues. Looked up from germline, CDR1 is LNHNV and CDR2 is YYDKDF (reference sequence). CDR3 protein: CATSGTGSRQPQHF.

This chain links TRBV5-5 with TRBJ2-1; absent DNA, TCRdb's TRBD2 call cannot be checked. Per the germline V gene, CDR1 is SGHKS and CDR2 is YYEKEE (reference sequence). This CDR3 contains 17 residues. The CDR3 protein is CASSFPVVAGAYNEQFF.